Listed below are T cell receptor beta chains from one sample, sequenced in a study of identical twins. TCRdb recomputed calls from the 5' RACE reads with MiXCR, one row per CDR3 protein. The data contain some 790,000 distinct CDR3 sequences, approximately 18% of them singletons. The data also belong to a second study, concerning T cells expressing NK-cell markers.

Source material: PBMCs. All receptors derive from a woman under 30 in good health. Each CDR3 is given with its conserved first and last residue. Some rows mark clone size as missing; the rest say once, few, many or name a class of expanded clone.

clone_size	v_call	j_call	cdr3_aa
NA	TRBV6-1	TRBJ2-6	CASSARGETGANVLTF
few	TRBV12-3/TRBV12-4	TRBJ2-7	CASSLHRRGLRTSIPYEQYF
few	TRBV3-1	TRBJ1-2	CASSQDRKGGYTF
few	TRBV20-1	TRBJ2-1	CSARGLVGNEQFF
NA	TRBV7-2	TRBJ1-1	CASSFRQSMNTEAFF
NA	TRBV20-1	TRBJ2-1	CSAREGLAGYNEQFF
few	TRBV6-4	TRBJ1-2	CASSINPGQGAGGYTF
NA	TRBV7-9	TRBJ2-3	CASSLLGTSASDTQYF
many	TRBV11-2	TRBJ2-7	CASSPWAAPSYEQYF
NA	TRBV15	TRBJ2-7	CATSSGIGEQYF
NA	TRBV7-3	TRBJ2-7	CASSLGSFTYEQYF
NA	TRBV7-9	TRBJ2-1	CASTQGYLGNNEQFF
many	TRBV7-9	TRBJ1-1	CASRPVQVLSEAFF
NA	TRBV5-1	TRBJ2-1	CASSKGLAGPGDEQFF
few	TRBV7-6	TRBJ2-1	CASSLPGLGEQFF
many	TRBV12-3/TRBV12-4	TRBJ1-6	CASRRTGGRSPLHF
few	TRBV24-1	TRBJ2-1	CATSDTGTGGDEQFF
few	TRBV29-1	TRBJ2-2	CSVALDWNTGELFF
few	TRBV6-2/TRBV6-3	TRBJ2-7	CASMEWGSLYEQYF
few	TRBV12-3/TRBV12-4	TRBJ2-3	CASSLNSGASTDTQYF
once	TRBV5-1	TRBJ1-2	CASSLSGPIGYGYTF
few	TRBV18	TRBJ1-1	CASSLLRDRVTEAFF
few	TRBV12-3/TRBV12-4	TRBJ2-4	CASSFFGTRNIQYF
few	TRBV12-3/TRBV12-4	TRBJ2-7	CASSWGLVTYEQYF
NA	TRBV12-3/TRBV12-4	TRBJ1-1	CASSLEETTEAFF
NA	TRBV12-3/TRBV12-4	TRBJ1-6	CASMERGLYSPLHF
NA	TRBV20-1	TRBJ2-1	CSARESGGYNEQFF
few	TRBV29-1	TRBJ2-3	CSVDSGKATDTQYF
many	TRBV12-3/TRBV12-4	TRBJ2-7	CASSKFFYEQYF